Shown below are 23 T cell receptor beta chains from a single sample sequenced in a study of cytomegalovirus exposure and HLA in healthy donors. PCR amplification relied on 60 Vbeta primers (plus 13 Jbeta primers). The data were produced by immunoSEQ multiplex PCR, yet TCRdb's version contains in-frame clones alone and is incomplete. The table shows more than 150,000 clones, with roughly 73% occurring only once. Specimen: PBMCs. These TCRs come from a woman aged 40 to 49 in good health and CMV-seropositive.

CDR3 protein: CASSLGTSGRGGELFF. In DNA form, the CDR3 reads TGTGCCAGCAGCCTCGGGACTAGCGGGAGAGGCGGGGAGCTGTTTTTT. The chain carries TRBV6-6 and TRBJ2-2, with 14 bases matching TRBD2. CDR3 length equals 16 residues. The trim removed 6 bases at V and 7 bases at J, leaving 7 bases unmatched. Looked up from germline, CDR1 is MNHNY and CDR2 is SVGAGI (reference sequence).

The chain employs TRBV5-1 and TRBJ1-2; 9 bases are a match to TRBD1. This CDR3 comprises 14 residues. The germline gives CDR1 SGHRS, CDR2 YFSETQ. J was trimmed by 6 bases and V by 0 bases; bases with no gene match: 3. CDR3 sequence (DNA): TGCGCCAGCAGCTTGGGACAGGGGGTGGATGGCTACACCTTC. Translation gives CASSLGQGVDGYTF.

The chain couples TRBV18 to TRBJ2-6; TRBD2 matches at 11 bases. The germline V gene has CDR1 KGHSH and CDR2 LQKENI. Germline trimming cut 3 bases from V and 0 bases from J; bases unmatched to any gene: 7. The CDR3 has 19 amino acids. CDR3 sequence (DNA): TGTGCCAGCTCACCTCGTGTTCTAGCGGGAGGCTCTGGGGCCAACGTCCTGACTTTC. Protein: CASSPRVLAGGSGANVLTF.

The chain links TRBV10-3 to TRBJ2-7, with TRBD1 matching 7 bases. The CDR3 has 15 amino acids. V gave up 2 bases and J gave up 3 bases; unmatched junction bases: 7. Germline V gene lookup returns CDR1 ENHRY and CDR2 SYGVKD. The CDR3 loop is CAISEREGGRYEQYF. For the CDR3, the DNA is TGTGCCATCAGTGAGAGAGAAGGGGGCCGCTACGAGCAGTACTTC.

The genes are TRBV28 and TRBJ2-2, with 7 bases lining up with TRBD1. This CDR3 comprises 15 residues. Trimming took 5 bases from V and 4 from J; bases not matched to a gene: 7. Per the germline V gene, CDR1 is MDHEN and CDR2 is SYDVKM. This CDR3 is CASSDLTGSTGELFF. The CDR3 region has the DNA TGTGCCAGCAGTGATTTGACAGGGAGCACCGGGGAGCTGTTTTTT.

J is TRBJ1-1 and V is TRBV10-1, with D possibly TRBD1 on 6 matching bases. This CDR3 has 13 residues. V dropped 9 bases and J dropped 5 bases, with 16 bases sitting between them. CDR1 WNHNN and CDR2 SYGVQD come from the germline V gene (reference sequence). The CDR3 is CASSVRGGTEAFF. The DNA of the CDR3 is TGCGCCAGTTCGGTGAGGGGGGGGACTGAAGCTTTCTTT.

The chain uses TRBV9 and TRBJ2-3; TRBD2 aligns across 8 bases. CDR3 length equals 15 residues. The V gene end was trimmed by 2 bases and the J gene end by 2 bases; junction bases not matched to a gene: 4. CDR1 is SGDLS and CDR2 is YYNGEE in the germline V gene. CDR3 sequence (DNA): TGTGCCAGCAGCGTTACTAGCGGATACACAGATACGCAGTATTTT. This sequence encodes CASSVTSGYTDTQYF.

The V and J genes are TRBV14 and TRBJ1-4; D not certain. Trimming took 0 bases from V and 11 from J, leaving 10 bases between them. This CDR3 region has 13 residues. From germline, CDR1 is SGHDN and CDR2 FVKESK. DNA of the CDR3: TGTGCCAGCAGCCAAGATCTCGGGAGTAAACTGTTTTTT. Residues: CASSQDLGSKLFF. Supplemented by reference TRBV14 and TRBJ1-4, the full variable domain reads EAGVTQFPSHSVIEKGQTVTLRCDPISGHDNLYWYRRVMGKEIKFLLHFVKESKQDESGMPNNRFLAERTGGTYSTLKVQPAELEDSGVYFCASSQDLGSKLFFGSGTQLSVL.

This chain joins TRBV19 and TRBJ1-2; no clear D. CDR3 length equals 12 residues. Looked up from germline, CDR1 is LNHDA and CDR2 is SQIVND (reference sequence). Deletions cut 10 bases from V and 8 bases from J, with 17 bases between. CDR3: CATLRRDQGYTF. The CDR3 nucleotides read TGTGCCACACTAAGGAGGGATCAAGGCTACACCTTC. The variable domain in full, with the rest retrieved from reference TRBV19 and TRBJ1-2, is DGGITQSPKYLFRKEGQNVTLSCEQNLNHDAMYWYRQDPGQGLRLIYYSQIVNDFQKGDIAEGYSVSREKKESFPLTVTSAQKNPTAFYLCATLRRDQGYTFGSGTRLTVV.

A single count supports this clone. The chain joins TRBV4-2 to TRBJ2-5; 12 bases map to TRBD1. The germline V gene has CDR1 LGHNA and CDR2 YNFKEQ. This CDR3 is 17 amino acids long. J gave up 4 bases and V 2 bases, and 8 bases lay outside the gene matches. The CDR3 spells CASSQLLGQGAGETQYF. The DNA of the CDR3 is TGTGCCAGCAGCCAACTTCTGGGACAGGGGGCTGGAGAGACCCAGTACTTC.

CDR3 DNA: TGTGCCAGCAGCCCGCGGGGGGGAGAGACAGATACGCAGTATTTT. Translation gives CASSPRGGETDTQYF. This sequence joins TRBV9 and TRBJ2-3; 9 nucleotides align to TRBD2. The germline CDR1 and CDR2 sequences are SGDLS and YYNGEE. Trimming at V came to 4 bases and at J to 3 bases, leaving 6 bases not matched to a gene. CDR3 length: 15 residues.

The sample holds one count of this clone. The chain uses TRBV7-3 and TRBJ1-2; 9 bases line up with TRBD1. J gave up 4 bases and V 5 bases, and 11 bases lay outside the gene matches. The CDR3 sequence is 16 residues long. From germline, CDR1 is SGHTA and CDR2 FQGTGA. CDR3 loop: CASSPQGGTGIYGYTF. In DNA form, the CDR3 reads TGTGCCAGCAGCCCGCAGGGCGGGACAGGGATCTATGGCTACACCTTC.

CDR3: CASSQGRPAGGLREQETQYF. The CDR3 nucleotides read TGCGCCAGCAGTCAAGGTAGACCGGCGGGAGGGCTTCGGGAGCAAGAGACCCAGTACTTC. The chain employs TRBV23-1 and TRBJ2-5; 9 bases line up with TRBD2. TRBV23-1 carries the ORF label, with uncertain function. V lost 2 bases, J lost 2 bases, and 18 bases stayed unmatched. CDR3 length: 20 residues.

The chain links TRBV5-6 to TRBJ2-7, with 9 bases identical to TRBD2. Germline loops: CDR1 SGHDT, CDR2 YYEEEE. This CDR3 has 15 residues. After removal of 1 base from V and 3 bases from J, the junction contained 5 bases not matched to a gene. The CDR3 DNA sequence: TGTGCCAGCAGCTTGATGGCGGGAGGGAACTACGAGCAGTACTTC. Its protein is CASSLMAGGNYEQYF.

The chain is built from TRBV11-2 and TRBJ1-2; TRBD1 is a possible D gene (5 bases). Germline CDR1 and CDR2: SGHAT and FQNNGV. The germline V and J ends were trimmed by 1 base and 8 bases, with 8 bases remaining between them. This CDR3 has 12 residues. The DNA for the CDR3 is TGTGCCAGCAGCTTAGGTGACAGCGGCTACACCTTC. This translates into CASSLGDSGYTF.

This rearrangement joins TRBV11-1 to TRBJ2-3; D is perhaps TRBD2 (5 bases). Germline V gene lookup returns CDR1 SGHAT and CDR2 FQDESV (reference sequence). The CDR3 is made up of 15 amino acids. Trimming removed 5 bases at V and 4 bases at J, with 16 bases between. The chain's CDR3 is CASSPDGLHPDTQYF. The CDR3 coding sequence is TGTGCCAGCAGCCCCGACGGACTGCACCCAGATACGCAGTATTTT.

For this clone: The same CDR3 is also encoded by other DNA sequences in this sample. This chain links TRBV2 with TRBJ1-1; D call uncertain. CDR1 and CDR2 from the germline V gene are SNHLY and FYNNEI. With 4 bases removed from V and 1 base from J, the gap between germline ends came to 4 bases. The CDR3 is 12 amino acids. The CDR3 DNA is TGTGCCAGCAGTGTGAGGAACACTGAAGCTTTCTTT. This codes for CASSVRNTEAFF.

The CDR3 DNA is TGTGCCAGCGGCTCCGGGGGGGAGTGGTTAGATACGCAGTATTTT. Translating gives CASGSGGEWLDTQYF. The chain links TRBV11-3 to TRBJ2-3; 8 positions agree with TRBD2. Germline loops: CDR1 SGHNT, CDR2 YENEEA. The V gene end was trimmed by 8 bases and the J gene end by 5 bases; junction bases not matched to a gene: 12. CDR3 length: 15 residues. The variable domain in full, with the rest retrieved from reference TRBV11-3 and TRBJ2-3, is EAGVVQSPRYKIIEKKQPVAFWCNPISGHNTLYWYLQNLGQGPELLIRYENEEAVDDSQLPKDRFSAERLKGVDSTLKIQPAELGDSAVYLCASGSGGEWLDTQYFGPGTRLTVL.

The rearrangement uses TRBV29-1 and TRBJ2-1; the match to TRBD2 covers 10 bases. Germline CDR1 SQVTM, CDR2 ANQGSEA. Trimming took 8 bases from V and 3 from J; bases not matched to a gene: 7. CDR3 length: 14 amino acids. The CDR3 protein is CSTPGLARYNEQFF. DNA for the CDR3: TGCAGCACCCCGGGACTAGCGCGCTACAATGAGCAGTTCTTC.

Comments on this clone: The junction departs from germline at one end; a sequencing error may be responsible. This sample includes further DNA sequences coding for the same CDR3. This CDR3 is CASSLDRPEENTIYF. Here the CDR3 DNA reads TGTGCCAGCAGCTTGGACAGGCCGGAAGAAAACACCATATATTTT. The chain uses TRBV5-1 and TRBJ1-3; 7 bases fit TRBD1. The CDR3 runs 15 residues. Germline CDR1 and CDR2: SGHRS and YFSETQ.

The rearrangement joins TRBV19 to TRBJ2-1; 11 nucleotides agree with TRBD2. Germline CDR1 LNHDA, CDR2 SQIVND (reference sequence). This CDR3 is 14 amino acids long. Trimming at V came to 4 bases and at J to 16 bases, leaving 12 bases not matched to a gene. This chain's CDR3 is CASSRTHGTSGSFF. CDR3 nucleotides: TGTGCCAGTAGTAGGACCCACGGGACTAGCGGTAGCTTCTTC.

The J gene is TRBJ2-6, the V gene TRBV14, with D maybe TRBD1 (6 bases). Germline loops: CDR1 SGHDN, CDR2 FVKESK. The ends were cut back, 2 bases at V and 0 bases at J, with 17 bases in the middle. CDR3 length: 19 residues. The CDR3 protein is CASSQRGTRDYSGANVLTF. The CDR3, as DNA: TGTGCCAGCAGCCAAAGAGGGACAAGGGATTACTCTGGGGCCAACGTCCTGACTTTC.

The chain employs TRBV28 and TRBJ1-3; 8 positions match TRBD1. CDR1 MDHEN and CDR2 SYDVKM come from the germline V gene. The V and J ends lost 2 bases and 0 bases, in that order; junction bases with no gene match: 3. This CDR3 is 16 amino acids long. CDR3 region: CASSLQGAYSGNTIYF. CDR3 DNA sequence: TGTGCCAGCAGTTTACAGGGGGCTTACTCTGGAAACACCATATATTTT.